The rows below give T cell receptor beta chains drawn from one sample of a study of beta chain features in type 1 diabetes. TCRdb keeps only in-frame clones here, not all; method: immunoSEQ multiplex PCR. The sample lists roughly 300,000 clones, about 15% occurring once. The sequenced material came from central memory CD4+ T cells from blood. The source is a man aged 30 to 45 in good health. Each CDR3 is given with its conserved first and last residue. D genes are given only for firm matches. Clone size appears in some rows only: once, few, many, or a class for an expanded clone.

J gene	D gene	clone size	V gene	CDR3 DNA	CDR3 protein
TRBJ2-1	NA	NA	TRBV28	TGTGCCAGTCACCTAGGGGGATCGGCTCGCTACAATGAGCAGTTCTTC	CASHLGGSARYNEQFF
TRBJ2-2	NA	few	TRBV4-3	TGCGCCAGCAGCCAAGACAAGGGTTGGGGGGAGCTGTTTTTT	CASSQDKGWGELFF
TRBJ1-1	NA	many	TRBV29-1	TGCAGCGTTGGGACGAACACTGAAGCTTTCTTT	CSVGTNTEAFF
TRBJ2-3	TRBD2	NA	TRBV10-2	TGCGCCAGCAGTGAGTTTGGCGGGGGGACAGATACGCAGTATTTT	CASSEFGGGTDTQYF
TRBJ2-6	NA	few	TRBV29-1	TGCAGCGTTGAGTTGGGGGGCTCTGGGGCCAACGTCCTGACTTTC	CSVELGGSGANVLTF
TRBJ1-2	NA	NA	TRBV4-1	TGTGCCAGCAGCCAGGTTCGGGCGGACGATGGCTACACCTTC	CASSQVRADDGYTF
TRBJ2-5	NA	NA	TRBV2	TGTGCCAGCACGAGGGAGACCCAGTACTTC	CASTRETQYF
TRBJ1-1	NA	few	TRBV30	TGTGCCTGGAGGCGGACCGGGGGTTGGACTGAAGCTTTCTTT	CAWRRTGGWTEAFF
TRBJ1-4	NA	NA	TRBV20-1	TGCAGTGCCTATTACGAAGAAAAACTGTTTTTT	CSAYYEEKLFF
TRBJ2-5	NA	NA	TRBV18	TGTGCCAGCTCACCAAAGGAGACCCAGTACTTC	CASSPKETQYF
TRBJ2-3	NA	few	TRBV7-2	TGTGCCAGCAGCTTTGGGCAGAGCACAGATACGCAGTATTTT	CASSFGQSTDTQYF
TRBJ2-2	NA	few	TRBV5-1	TGCGCCAGCAGCTTGGCTGGGGCAGTGCCGACCGGGGAGCTGTTTTTT	CASSLAGAVPTGELFF
TRBJ2-1	TRBD2	few	TRBV4-2	TGTGCCAGCAGCCAAGATGGGAGGGGCGGGAGTTCCTACAATGAGCAGTTCTTC	CASSQDGRGGSSYNEQFF
TRBJ2-1	TRBD1	NA	TRBV5-4	TGTGCCAGCAGCTTGGGGACAGGGGCGGATTTTGAGCAGTTCTTC	CASSLGTGADFEQFF
TRBJ1-1	NA	NA	TRBV6-5	TGTGCCAGCAGTGAAGGTTTGGGCACTGAAGCTTTCTTT	CASSEGLGTEAFF
TRBJ1-2	TRBD1	few	TRBV2	TGTGCCAGCAGCGCGGACAGGGGATCCTATGGCTACACCTTC	CASSADRGSYGYTF
TRBJ2-3	NA	once	TRBV4-3	TGCGCCAGCAGCCAGCTAGCCGGTAGCACAGATACGCAGTATTTT	CASSQLAGSTDTQYF
TRBJ1-5	TRBD1	many	TRBV28	TGTGCCAGCAGGCAAGGACAGGGTAATCAGCCCCAGCATTTT	CASRQGQGNQPQHF
TRBJ2-1	NA	once	TRBV5-1	TGTGCCAGCAGCTTGCCGCAGAAGGAGCAGTTCTTC	CASSLPQKEQFF
TRBJ2-7	TRBD2	NA	TRBV5-1	TGCGCCAGCAGCCACTCTAGCGGAAACTCCTACGAGCAGTACTTC	CASSHSSGNSYEQYF
TRBJ2-6	NA	many	TRBV7-2	TGTGCCAGCAGCCTAGCTCCCTTGTCCAGGCAGCTCTGGGCCAACGTCCTGACTTTC	CASSLAPLSRQLWANVLTF
TRBJ2-2	TRBD2	few	TRBV5-1	TGCGCCAGCGGAAACCTAGCGGGTAACACCGGGGAGCTGTTTTTT	CASGNLAGNTGELFF
TRBJ2-7	NA	few	TRBV11-2	TGTGCCAGCAGCTTAGATAGGCAGGGAATCTACGAGCAGTACTTC	CASSLDRQGIYEQYF
TRBJ2-6	NA	NA	TRBV19	TGTGCCAGTAGACTAAACTCTGGGGCCAACGTCCTGACTTTC	CASRLNSGANVLTF
TRBJ1-2	NA	NA	TRBV2	TGTGCCAGCAGGGCGGACACTGGCTACACCTTC	CASRADTGYTF
TRBJ1-3	NA	NA	TRBV30	TGTGCCTGGAGTAAGGGTACGGGAAACACCATATATTTT	CAWSKGTGNTIYF
TRBJ2-3	TRBD2	NA	TRBV7-9	TGTGCCAGCAGCTTAACTAGCGTGAGAGAAGATACGCAGTATTTT	CASSLTSVREDTQYF
TRBJ1-6	NA	NA	TRBV28	TGTGCCAGCAAAAGGGGGGTTAATTCACCCCTCCACTTT	CASKRGVNSPLHF
TRBJ2-1	NA	many	TRBV7-2	TGTGCCAGCAGCTCCGAACTATACAATGAGCAGTTCTTC	CASSSELYNEQFF
TRBJ2-1	NA	NA	TRBV6-5	TGTGCCAGCAGTTCTCAGGGGATAGGATACAATGAGCAGTTCTTC	CASSSQGIGYNEQFF
TRBJ2-3	TRBD1	NA	TRBV7-6	TGTGCCAGCAGCCCCTCAGGGGGCATGACAGATACGCAGTATTTT	CASSPSGGMTDTQYF